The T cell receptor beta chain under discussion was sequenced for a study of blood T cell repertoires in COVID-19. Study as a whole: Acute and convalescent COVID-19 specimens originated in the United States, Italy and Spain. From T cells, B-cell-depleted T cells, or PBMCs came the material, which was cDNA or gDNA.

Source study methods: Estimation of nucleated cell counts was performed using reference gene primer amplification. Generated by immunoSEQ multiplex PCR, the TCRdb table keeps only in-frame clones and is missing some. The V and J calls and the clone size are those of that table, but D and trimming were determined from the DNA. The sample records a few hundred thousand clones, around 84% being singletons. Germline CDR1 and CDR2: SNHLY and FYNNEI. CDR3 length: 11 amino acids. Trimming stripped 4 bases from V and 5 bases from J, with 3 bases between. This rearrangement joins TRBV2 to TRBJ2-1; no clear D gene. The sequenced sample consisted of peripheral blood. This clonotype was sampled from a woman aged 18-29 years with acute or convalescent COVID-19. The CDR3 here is CASSVDNEQFF. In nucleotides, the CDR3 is TGTGCCAGCAGTGTAGACAATGAGCAGTTCTTC.